This T cell receptor (beta chain) appears in the sequencing data of a study of sequential checkpoint blockade in melanoma. The table came from immunoSEQ multiplex PCR; TCRdb's copy has only in-frame clones and leaves some out. The table has 15,000 to 20,000 clones, roughly 73% seen once. The sample's treatment: randomized to nivolumab then ipilimumab (arm A) or the reverse (arm B). This TCR was sampled from a human donor with melanoma. The source material was tumor tissue (inferred from file names), sampled from a patient given nivolumab and ipilimumab in sequence.

CDR3 DNA: TGTGCCAGCAGTCTCACTAGCGGAGATAGCTCCTACGAGCAGTACTTC. Protein product: CASSLTSGDSSYEQYF. The gene calls are TRBV28 and TRBJ2-7; 8 bases align to TRBD2. This CDR3 spans 16 amino acids. Germline-derived CDR1 and CDR2 are MDHEN and SYDVKM. V lost 5 bases, J lost 0 bases, and 9 bases stayed unmatched.